This passage covers 9 T cell receptor beta chains from one sample sequenced in a study of T-cell memory formation after mild COVID-19. MiXCR, applied by TCRdb to the 5' RACE reads, yields one record per CDR3 protein. The sample lists 30,000 to 45,000 distinct CDR3 sequences, 9.5% to 12% occurring once. Sequenced: PBMCs or a T cell subset sorted from them (not recorded which). Source of these receptors: a man in his late teens or twenties who had mild COVID-19 (a few samples of this study predate the infection). Cell type and time point are not known.

This clonotype was counted many times. The CDR3 DNA follows: TGTGCCAGCAGTTACGCGGGGCGAACCCACGAAGAGACCCAGTACTTC. It encodes CASSYAGRTHEETQYF. The gene calls are TRBV6-2 or TRBV6-3 and TRBJ2-5, with TRBD2 as a possible D gene (6 bases). V shed 2 bases and J shed 3 bases, with 16 bases lying between them. Germline values: CDR1 MNHEY, CDR2 SVGEGT. This CDR3 region has 16 residues.

The V gene is TRBV6-2 or TRBV6-3, the J gene TRBJ2-6, with no clear D. V lost 8 bases to trimming and J lost 0 bases, with 11 bases between them. This CDR3 is built from 15 residues. Germline-derived CDR1 and CDR2 are MNHEY and SVGEGT. Here the CDR3 reads CASERPLSGANVLTF. Written as DNA, the CDR3 is TGTGCCAGCGAACGCCCACTCTCTGGGGCCAACGTCCTGACTTTC.

The chain links TRBV6-2 or TRBV6-3 to TRBJ2-7; TRBD2 matches 7 bases. This CDR3 comprises 15 residues. Losses at the gene ends were 5 bases for V and 3 bases for J; bases not matched to a gene: 10. Germline V lookup: CDR1 MNHEY, CDR2 SVGEGT. Here the CDR3 DNA reads TGTGCCAGCAGTCCGGGAGGAATGGGCAGCTACGAGCAGTACGTC. As protein: CASSPGGMGSYEQYV.

In its sample, this clonotype was seen many times. The chain has TRBV20-1 and TRBJ2-1, with D maybe TRBD2 (7 bases). The germline V and J ends were trimmed by 3 bases and 6 bases, with 18 bases remaining between them. This CDR3 is 15 amino acids long. Germline CDR1 reads DFQATT; CDR2 reads SNEGSKA (reference sequence). The CDR3 sequence is CSARKTGGLINEQFF. CDR3 in DNA: TGCAGTGCTAGGAAAACGGGGGGCCTCATCAATGAGCAGTTCTTC.

The table lists this clonotype with many counts. The V call is TRBV27, the J call TRBJ1-4; D not resolved. The CDR3 runs 15 residues. Trimming removed 2 bases at V and 5 bases at J, with 12 bases between. The germline gives CDR1 MNHEY, CDR2 SMNVEV (reference sequence). CDR3 DNA sequence: TGTGCCAGCAGTTTAGTAAGGGTCGGAAATGAAAAACTGTTTTTT. Translated, it gives CASSLVRVGNEKLFF.

This clonotype was observed at least ten times. V usage is TRBV12-3 or TRBV12-4 and J usage is TRBJ2-3, with TRBD2 identical over 9 bases. The V segment lost 5 bases and the J segment 0 bases; nucleotides outside the gene matches: 6. This CDR3 has 16 residues. The CDR3 region has the DNA TGTGCCAGCAGTCCCCGACTAGCGGTGAGCACAGATACGCAGTATTTT. Amino acid sequence: CASSPRLAVSTDTQYF.

Many counts were recorded for this clonotype. The chain links TRBV30 to TRBJ2-3; possible D gene TRBD2, 5 bases. This CDR3 comprises 13 residues. Germline V CDR1 and CDR2: GTSNPN, SVGIG (reference sequence). V lost 2 bases and J lost 3, with 9 bases in between. DNA for the CDR3: TGTGCCTGGAGTCGGGGTATGACAGATACGCAGTATTTT. This sequence encodes CAWSRGMTDTQYF.

The table lists this clonotype with many counts. The chain carries TRBV5-6 and TRBJ1-2; 12 nucleotides match TRBD1. Germline V gene data show CDR1 as SGHDT and CDR2 as YYEEEE. With 4 bases clipped from V and 4 bases from J, the junction kept 11 bases outside the gene matches. The CDR3 is made up of 17 amino acids. The CDR3 DNA reads TGTGCCAGCAGCCGGGACAGGGGGCTCCTGCGGAGCTATGGCTACACCTTC. Amino acids: CASSRDRGLLRSYGYTF. The full variable domain, rest sourced from reference TRBV5-6 and TRBJ1-2, is DAGVTQSPTHLIKTRGQQVTLRCSPKSGHDTVSWYQQALGQGPQFIFQYYEEEERQRGNFPDRFSGHQFPNYSSELNVNALLLGDSALYLCASSRDRGLLRSYGYTFGSGTRLTVV.

This clonotype was seen at least ten times. This chain uses TRBV14 with TRBJ2-3; unclear D gene. Deletions cut 0 bases from V and 3 bases from J, with 7 bases between. Germline V gene sequence: CDR1 SGHDN, CDR2 FVKESK. This CDR3 spans 14 amino acids. CDR3 bases: TGTGCCAGCAGCCAAGATCTTTGGACAGATACGCAGTATTTT. This encodes CASSQDLWTDTQYF.